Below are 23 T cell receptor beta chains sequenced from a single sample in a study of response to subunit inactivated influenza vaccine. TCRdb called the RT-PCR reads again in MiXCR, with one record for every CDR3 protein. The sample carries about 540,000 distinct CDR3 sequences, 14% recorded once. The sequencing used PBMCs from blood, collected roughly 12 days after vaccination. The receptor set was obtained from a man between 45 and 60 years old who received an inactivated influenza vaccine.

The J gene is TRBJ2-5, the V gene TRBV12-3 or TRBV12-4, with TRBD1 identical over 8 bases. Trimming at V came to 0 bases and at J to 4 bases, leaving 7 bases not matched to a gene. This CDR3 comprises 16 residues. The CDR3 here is CASSLATGGFTETQYF. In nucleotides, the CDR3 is TGTGCCAGCAGTTTAGCTACAGGGGGATTTACAGAGACCCAGTACTTC.

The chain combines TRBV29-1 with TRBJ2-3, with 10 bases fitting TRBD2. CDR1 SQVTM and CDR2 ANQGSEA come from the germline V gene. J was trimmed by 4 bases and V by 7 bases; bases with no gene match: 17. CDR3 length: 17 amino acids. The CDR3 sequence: CSAAQDKAGGPPDTQYF. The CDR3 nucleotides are TGCAGCGCCGCCCAGGACAAAGCGGGAGGGCCTCCAGATACGCAGTATTTT.

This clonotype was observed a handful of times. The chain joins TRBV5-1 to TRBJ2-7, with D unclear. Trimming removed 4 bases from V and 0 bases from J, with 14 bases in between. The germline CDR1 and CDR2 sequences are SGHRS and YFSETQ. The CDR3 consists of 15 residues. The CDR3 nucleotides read TGCGCCAGCAGCCCGGCCATGGGTTACTCCTACGAGCAGTACTTC. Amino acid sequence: CASSPAMGYSYEQYF.

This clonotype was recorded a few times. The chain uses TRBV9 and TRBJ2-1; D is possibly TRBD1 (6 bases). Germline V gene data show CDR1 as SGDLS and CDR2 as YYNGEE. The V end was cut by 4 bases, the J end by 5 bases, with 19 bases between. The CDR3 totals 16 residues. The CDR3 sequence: CASSQDIWGPNNEQFF. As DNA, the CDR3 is TGTGCCAGCAGCCAAGACATCTGGGGGCCAAACAATGAGCAGTTCTTC.

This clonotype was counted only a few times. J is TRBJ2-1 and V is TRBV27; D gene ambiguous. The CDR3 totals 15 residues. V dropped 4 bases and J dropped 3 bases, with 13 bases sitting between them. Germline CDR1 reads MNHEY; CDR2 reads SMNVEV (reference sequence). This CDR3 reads CASSSHPTYYNEQFF. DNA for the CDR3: TGTGCCAGCAGTTCCCACCCGACTTACTACAATGAGCAGTTCTTC.

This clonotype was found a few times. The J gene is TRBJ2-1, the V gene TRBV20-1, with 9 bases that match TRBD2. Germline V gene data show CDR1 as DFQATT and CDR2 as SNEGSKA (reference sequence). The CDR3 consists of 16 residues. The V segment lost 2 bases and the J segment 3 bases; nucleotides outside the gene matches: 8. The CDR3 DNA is TGCAGTGCTAGAACCCTTAGCGGGGGACTCTACAATGAGCAGTTCTTC. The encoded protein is CSARTLSGGLYNEQFF.

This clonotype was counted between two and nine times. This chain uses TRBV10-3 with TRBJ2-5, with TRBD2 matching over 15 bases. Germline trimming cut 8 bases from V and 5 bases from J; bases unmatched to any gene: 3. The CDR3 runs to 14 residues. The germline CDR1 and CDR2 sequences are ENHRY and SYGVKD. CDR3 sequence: CAIGGLAGGETQYF. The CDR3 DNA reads TGTGCCATCGGAGGACTAGCGGGAGGGGAGACCCAGTACTTC.

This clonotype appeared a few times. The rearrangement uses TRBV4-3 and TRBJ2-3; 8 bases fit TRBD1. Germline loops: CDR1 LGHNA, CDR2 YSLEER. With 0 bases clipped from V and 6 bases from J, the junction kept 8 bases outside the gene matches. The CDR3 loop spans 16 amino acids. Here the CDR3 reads CASSQDGQGAGDTQYF. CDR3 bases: TGCGCCAGCAGCCAAGATGGGCAGGGGGCAGGTGATACGCAGTATTTT.

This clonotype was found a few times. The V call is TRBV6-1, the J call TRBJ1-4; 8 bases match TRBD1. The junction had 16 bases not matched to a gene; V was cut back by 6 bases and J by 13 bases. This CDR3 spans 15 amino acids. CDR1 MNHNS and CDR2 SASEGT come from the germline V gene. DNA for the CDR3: TGTGCCAGCAGCCCCGAACGCGGACAGGGCGGTGGACTGTTTTTT. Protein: CASSPERGQGGGLFF.

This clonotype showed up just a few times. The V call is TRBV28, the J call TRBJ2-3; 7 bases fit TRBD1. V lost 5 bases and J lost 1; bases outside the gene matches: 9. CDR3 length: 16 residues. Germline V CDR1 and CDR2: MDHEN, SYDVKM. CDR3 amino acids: CASSPGQILRTDTQYF. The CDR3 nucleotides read TGTGCCAGCAGTCCGGGACAGATTCTGCGCACAGATACGCAGTATTTT.

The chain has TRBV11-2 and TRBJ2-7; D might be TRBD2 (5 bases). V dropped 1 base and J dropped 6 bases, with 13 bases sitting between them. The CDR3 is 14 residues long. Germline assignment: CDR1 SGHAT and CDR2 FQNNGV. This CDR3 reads CASSLVGDGLEQYF. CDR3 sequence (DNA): TGTGCCAGCAGCTTAGTAGGTGACGGACTCGAGCAGTACTTC.

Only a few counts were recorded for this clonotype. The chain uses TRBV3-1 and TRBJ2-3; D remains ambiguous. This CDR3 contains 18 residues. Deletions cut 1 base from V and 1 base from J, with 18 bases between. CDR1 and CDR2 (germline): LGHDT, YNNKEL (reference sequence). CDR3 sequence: CASSQVPPIGIRTDTQYF. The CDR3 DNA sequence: TGTGCCAGCAGCCAAGTACCACCTATAGGTATTCGCACAGATACGCAGTATTTT.

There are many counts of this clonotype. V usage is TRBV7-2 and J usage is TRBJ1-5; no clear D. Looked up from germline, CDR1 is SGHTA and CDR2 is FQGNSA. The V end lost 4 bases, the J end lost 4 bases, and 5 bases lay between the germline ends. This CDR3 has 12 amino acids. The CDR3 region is CASSSTNQPQHF. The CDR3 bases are TGTGCCAGCAGCTCGACTAATCAGCCCCAGCATTTT.

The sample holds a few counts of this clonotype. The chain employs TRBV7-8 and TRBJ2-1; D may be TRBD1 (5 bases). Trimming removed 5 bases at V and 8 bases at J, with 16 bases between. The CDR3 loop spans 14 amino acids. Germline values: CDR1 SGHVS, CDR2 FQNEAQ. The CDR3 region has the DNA TGTGCCAGCAGCCCTGGACAAGGTGGCGATGAGCAGTTCTTC. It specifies CASSPGQGGDEQFF.

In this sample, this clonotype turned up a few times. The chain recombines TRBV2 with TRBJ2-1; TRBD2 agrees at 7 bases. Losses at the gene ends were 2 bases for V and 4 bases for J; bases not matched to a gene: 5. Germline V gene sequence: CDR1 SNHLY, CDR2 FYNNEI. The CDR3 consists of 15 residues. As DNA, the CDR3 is TGTGCCAGCAGTGAATTAAGGACTAGTTACAATGAGCAGTTCTTC. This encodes CASSELRTSYNEQFF.

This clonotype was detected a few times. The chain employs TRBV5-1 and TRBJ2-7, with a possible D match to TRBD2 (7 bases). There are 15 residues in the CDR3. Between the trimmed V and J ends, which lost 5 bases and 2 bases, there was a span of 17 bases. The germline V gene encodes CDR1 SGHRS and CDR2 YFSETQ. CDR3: CASREGGAGAYEQYF. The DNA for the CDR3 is TGCGCCAGCAGAGAGGGGGGGGCTGGAGCCTACGAGCAGTACTTC.

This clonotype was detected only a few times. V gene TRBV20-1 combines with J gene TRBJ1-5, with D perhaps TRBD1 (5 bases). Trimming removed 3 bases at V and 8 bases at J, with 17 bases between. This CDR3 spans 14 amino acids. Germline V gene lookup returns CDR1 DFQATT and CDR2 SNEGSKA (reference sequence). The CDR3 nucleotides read TGCAGTGCTAGGGATGGGACCGTGAATGAGCCCCAGCATTTT. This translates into CSARDGTVNEPQHF.

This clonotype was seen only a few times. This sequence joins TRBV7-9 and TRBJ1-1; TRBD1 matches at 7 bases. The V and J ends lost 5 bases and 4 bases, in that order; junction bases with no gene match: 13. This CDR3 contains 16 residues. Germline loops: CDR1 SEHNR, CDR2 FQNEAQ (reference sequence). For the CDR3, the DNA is TGTGCCAGCAGCACGAAAGGGGGCGCGTTGAGCACTGAAGCTTTCTTT. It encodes CASSTKGGALSTEAFF.

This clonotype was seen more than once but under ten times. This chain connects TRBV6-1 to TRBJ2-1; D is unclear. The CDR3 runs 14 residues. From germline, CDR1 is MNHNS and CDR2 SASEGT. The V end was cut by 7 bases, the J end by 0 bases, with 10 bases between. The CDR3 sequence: CASTRDSSYNEQFF. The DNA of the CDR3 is TGTGCCAGCACGCGTGATAGCTCCTACAATGAGCAGTTCTTC.

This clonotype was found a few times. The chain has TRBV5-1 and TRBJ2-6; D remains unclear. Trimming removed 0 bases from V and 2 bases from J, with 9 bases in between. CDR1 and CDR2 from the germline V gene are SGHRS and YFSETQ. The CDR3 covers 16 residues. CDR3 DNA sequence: TGCGCCAGCAGCTTGGAACCGATGGCTGGGGCCAACGTCCTGACTTTC. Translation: CASSLEPMAGANVLTF.

DNA of the CDR3: TGTGCCAGGGACTCGGACAGCACAGATACGCAGTATTTT. This codes for CARDSDSTDTQYF. The chain joins TRBV27 to TRBJ2-3; D is possibly TRBD2 (5 bases). The CDR3 runs 13 residues. Germline CDR1 and CDR2: MNHEY and SMNVEV (reference sequence). The V gene lost 9 bases and the J gene lost 0 bases, with 10 bases spanning the gap.

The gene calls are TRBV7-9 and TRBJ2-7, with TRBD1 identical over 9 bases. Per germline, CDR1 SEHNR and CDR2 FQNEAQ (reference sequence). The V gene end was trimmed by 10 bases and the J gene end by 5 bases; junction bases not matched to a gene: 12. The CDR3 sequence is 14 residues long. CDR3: CAITERDRVHEQYF. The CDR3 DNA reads TGTGCCATTACGGAACGGGACAGGGTGCACGAGCAGTACTTC.

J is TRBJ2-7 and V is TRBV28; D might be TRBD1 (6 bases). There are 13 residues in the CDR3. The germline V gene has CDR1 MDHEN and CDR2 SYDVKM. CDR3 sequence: CAGKRQGWYEQYF. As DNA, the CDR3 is TGTGCAGGGAAGAGGCAGGGGTGGTACGAGCAGTACTTC. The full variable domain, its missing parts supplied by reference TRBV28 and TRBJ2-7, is DVKVTQSSRYLVKRTGEKVFLECVQDMDHENMFWYRQDPGLGLRLIYFSYDVKMKEKGDIPEGYSVSREKKERFSLILESASTNQTSMYLCAGKRQGWYEQYFGPGTRLTVT.